Listed below are T cell receptor beta chains from one sample, sequenced in a study of blood T cell repertoires in COVID-19. Using immunoSEQ multiplex PCR, the repertoire was profiled, and TCRdb retains in-frame clones only, with some absent. The table has approximately 300,000 clones, over 85% seen once. The specimen was PBMCs or T cells enriched from blood (not recorded which). These receptors all stem from a man aged 60 to 75 who had recovered from COVID-19. The CDR3 runs from the conserved cysteine through the conserved F or W. The order of the fields is clone size, V gene, J gene, D gene, CDR3 protein, CDR3 DNA. D genes are given only for firm matches. A clone size is listed for some rows: how often the clone was seen (once, few, many), or a class if it is expanded.

abundance: NA; v_gene: TRBV11-2; j_gene: TRBJ1-1; d_gene: TRBD1; CDR3aa: CASSFPRDSHFTEAFF; CDR3nt: TGTGCCAGCAGCTTCCCCCGGGACAGTCATTTCACTGAAGCTTTCTTT
abundance: NA; v_gene: TRBV7-6; j_gene: TRBJ2-1; d_gene: TRBD2; CDR3aa: CASSLGPSGTTLEQFF; CDR3nt: TGTGCCAGCAGCTTAGGACCCTCCGGGACTACATTAGAGCAGTTCTTC
abundance: once; v_gene: TRBV10-3; j_gene: TRBJ2-3; d_gene: NA; CDR3aa: CAISDQDTQYF; CDR3nt: TGTGCCATCAGTGACCAAGATACGCAGTATTTT
abundance: NA; v_gene: TRBV3-1/TRBV3-2; j_gene: TRBJ2-3; d_gene: TRBD2; CDR3aa: CASSPGGSGGDTQYF; CDR3nt: TGTGCCAGCAGCCCCGGGGGTAGCGGGGGAGATACGCAGTATTTT
abundance: NA; v_gene: TRBV25-1; j_gene: TRBJ1-2; d_gene: TRBD1; CDR3aa: CASSGGATGSYGYTF; CDR3nt: TGTGCCAGCAGCGGAGGGGCGACAGGGAGTTATGGCTACACCTTC
abundance: NA; v_gene: TRBV30; j_gene: TRBJ2-4; d_gene: TRBD2; CDR3aa: CAWDPAGGNIQYF; CDR3nt: TGTGCCTGGGATCCCGCGGGGGGCAACATTCAGTACTTC
abundance: NA; v_gene: TRBV7-2; j_gene: TRBJ2-7; d_gene: NA; CDR3aa: CASSTARGGVGEQYF; CDR3nt: TGTGCCAGCAGCACCGCAAGGGGGGGGGTTGGCGAGCAGTACTTC
abundance: NA; v_gene: TRBV9; j_gene: TRBJ1-2; d_gene: NA; CDR3aa: CASSQTAYNYGYTF; CDR3nt: TGTGCCAGCAGCCAGACAGCTTATAACTATGGCTACACCTTC
abundance: NA; v_gene: TRBV5-1; j_gene: TRBJ2-3; d_gene: TRBD1; CDR3aa: CASSDSGTGGDTQYF; CDR3nt: TGCGCCAGCAGCGACTCCGGGACAGGGGGTGATACGCAGTATTTT
abundance: NA; v_gene: TRBV29-1; j_gene: TRBJ2-2; d_gene: NA; CDR3aa: CSVGLSNTGELFF; CDR3nt: TGCAGCGTTGGACTATCTAACACCGGGGAGCTGTTTTTT
abundance: NA; v_gene: TRBV6-5; j_gene: TRBJ2-5; d_gene: TRBD1; CDR3aa: CASSYRGGQWYF; CDR3nt: TGTGCCAGCAGTTACAGAGGGGGACAGTGGTACTTC
abundance: NA; v_gene: TRBV30; j_gene: TRBJ2-1; d_gene: NA; CDR3aa: CAWTPDSEIYNEQFF; CDR3nt: TGTGCCTGGACCCCGGACTCCGAAATCTACAATGAGCAGTTCTTC
abundance: NA; v_gene: TRBV7-9; j_gene: TRBJ1-1; d_gene: TRBD1; CDR3aa: CASSRPGTGGTEAFF; CDR3nt: TGTGCCAGCAGCCGGCCCGGGACAGGGGGGACTGAAGCTTTCTTT
abundance: NA; v_gene: TRBV16; j_gene: TRBJ1-4; d_gene: NA; CDR3aa: CASSLLTGGRELFF; CDR3nt: TGTGCCAGCAGCCTCCTGACGGGGGGCCGCGAACTGTTTTTT
abundance: once; v_gene: TRBV7-2; j_gene: TRBJ2-7; d_gene: TRBD2; CDR3aa: CASSLAGLAGERSYEQYF; CDR3nt: TGTGCCAGCAGCTTAGCCGGACTAGCGGGAGAAAGGTCCTACGAGCAGTACTTC
abundance: NA; v_gene: TRBV27; j_gene: TRBJ2-1; d_gene: NA; CDR3aa: CASGGGSYNEQFF; CDR3nt: TGTGCCAGCGGGGGCGGGAGCTACAATGAGCAGTTCTTC
abundance: NA; v_gene: TRBV7-8; j_gene: TRBJ2-5; d_gene: NA; CDR3aa: CASSLAGVSSETQYF; CDR3nt: TGTGCCAGCAGCTTAGCGGGCGTGTCGTCGGAGACCCAGTACTTC
abundance: NA; v_gene: TRBV5-5; j_gene: TRBJ1-6; d_gene: TRBD1; CDR3aa: CASSLRGGQGNNSPLHF; CDR3nt: TGTGCCAGCAGCCTACGAGGTGGACAGGGGAATAATTCACCCCTCCACTTT
abundance: NA; v_gene: TRBV30; j_gene: TRBJ2-3; d_gene: NA; CDR3aa: CAWSVGAVGGDTQYF; CDR3nt: TGTGCCTGGAGTGTAGGAGCAGTCGGAGGCGATACGCAGTATTTT
abundance: NA; v_gene: TRBV27; j_gene: TRBJ1-5; d_gene: NA; CDR3aa: CARPDRTNQPQHF; CDR3nt: TGTGCCAGACCCGACAGGACCAATCAGCCCCAGCATTTT
abundance: NA; v_gene: TRBV6-5; j_gene: TRBJ1-3; d_gene: NA; CDR3aa: CASSYSTALSGNTIYF; CDR3nt: TGTGCCAGCAGTTACTCGACAGCTCTCTCTGGAAACACCATATATTTT
abundance: NA; v_gene: TRBV12-2; j_gene: TRBJ1-4; d_gene: NA; CDR3aa: CASRHLRGEKLFF; CDR3nt: TGTGCAAGTCGCCACCTCCGGGGGGAAAAACTGTTTTTT
abundance: NA; v_gene: TRBV5-4; j_gene: TRBJ1-5; d_gene: NA; CDR3aa: CASSLDGGTALGPQHF; CDR3nt: TGTGCCAGCAGCTTGGATGGAGGGACCGCCCTGGGGCCCCAGCATTTT
abundance: NA; v_gene: TRBV4-1; j_gene: TRBJ2-1; d_gene: NA; CDR3aa: CASSTGSSSYNEQFF; CDR3nt: TGCGCCAGCAGTACAGGATCGAGCTCCTACAATGAGCAGTTCTTC
abundance: NA; v_gene: TRBV4-2; j_gene: TRBJ2-3; d_gene: NA; CDR3aa: CASSATSTPTDTQYF; CDR3nt: TGTGCCAGCAGCGCTACTAGTACCCCCACAGATACGCAGTATTTT
abundance: NA; v_gene: TRBV21-1; j_gene: TRBJ1-4; d_gene: NA; CDR3aa: CASSKGGGRGTNEKLFF; CDR3nt: TGTGCCAGCAGCAAAGGGGGCGGGAGAGGTACTAATGAAAAACTGTTTTTT
abundance: NA; v_gene: TRBV4-3; j_gene: TRBJ1-1; d_gene: TRBD1; CDR3aa: CASSQGGIMDRLRAEAFF; CDR3nt: TGCGCCAGCAGCCAAGGCGGAATTATGGACAGGCTGCGGGCTGAAGCTTTCTTT
abundance: NA; v_gene: TRBV3-1/TRBV3-2; j_gene: TRBJ2-6; d_gene: NA; CDR3aa: CAIGEPGANVLTF; CDR3nt: TGTGCCATAGGAGAGCCTGGGGCCAACGTCCTGACTTTC
abundance: NA; v_gene: TRBV7-9; j_gene: TRBJ2-5; d_gene: NA; CDR3aa: CASSLTRSETQYF; CDR3nt: TGTGCCAGCAGCCTAACTAGGTCGGAGACCCAGTACTTC
abundance: NA; v_gene: TRBV30; j_gene: TRBJ2-3; d_gene: NA; CDR3aa: CAWSGATTTQYF; CDR3nt: TGTGCCTGGAGCGGAGCCACAACTACGCAGTATTTT
abundance: NA; v_gene: TRBV5-4; j_gene: TRBJ1-6; d_gene: NA; CDR3aa: CASSLAGNSPLHF; CDR3nt: TGTGCCAGCAGCTTGGCGGGTAATTCACCCCTCCACTTT
abundance: once; v_gene: TRBV24-1; j_gene: TRBJ1-2; d_gene: NA; CDR3aa: CATSDYDSYGYTF; CDR3nt: TGTGCCACCAGTGACTACGACAGCTATGGCTACACCTTC
abundance: NA; v_gene: TRBV5-1; j_gene: TRBJ2-1; d_gene: TRBD1; CDR3aa: CASSPQGSYNEQFF; CDR3nt: TGCGCCAGCAGCCCACAGGGGTCCTACAATGAGCAGTTCTTC
abundance: NA; v_gene: TRBV7-9; j_gene: TRBJ2-2; d_gene: NA; CDR3aa: CASSLWGGATGELFF; CDR3nt: TGTGCCAGCAGCTTATGGGGGGGCGCCACCGGGGAGCTGTTTTTT
abundance: NA; v_gene: TRBV10-1; j_gene: TRBJ1-1; d_gene: NA; CDR3aa: CASSESKPLGVTEAFF; CDR3nt: TGCGCCAGCAGTGAGTCGAAACCACTCGGGGTCACTGAAGCTTTCTTT
abundance: NA; v_gene: TRBV4-1; j_gene: TRBJ1-6; d_gene: NA; CDR3aa: CASSLTGKDSPLHF; CDR3nt: TGCGCCAGCAGTTTGACGGGAAAGGATTCACCCCTCCACTTT
abundance: once; v_gene: TRBV28; j_gene: TRBJ1-4; d_gene: TRBD1; CDR3aa: CASNEGGASEKLFF; CDR3nt: TGTGCCAGCAATGAAGGGGGCGCCTCCGAAAAACTGTTTTTT
abundance: NA; v_gene: TRBV10-3; j_gene: TRBJ1-5; d_gene: NA; CDR3aa: CAISDRGGNQPQHF; CDR3nt: TGTGCCATCAGTGACAGGGGTGGCAATCAGCCCCAGCATTTT
abundance: NA; v_gene: TRBV10-3; j_gene: TRBJ2-1; d_gene: TRBD2; CDR3aa: CAISEAAGDNNEQFF; CDR3nt: TGTGCCATCAGTGAAGCCGCGGGAGACAACAATGAGCAGTTCTTC
abundance: NA; v_gene: TRBV11-3; j_gene: TRBJ1-1; d_gene: NA; CDR3aa: CASSPRQNIMNTEAFF; CDR3nt: TGTGCCAGCAGCCCCAGACAGAACATTATGAACACTGAAGCTTTCTTT
abundance: NA; v_gene: TRBV11-3; j_gene: TRBJ2-3; d_gene: TRBD2; CDR3aa: CASSLRTSGGSDTQYF; CDR3nt: TGTGCCAGCAGCTTAAGGACTAGCGGGGGTTCGGATACGCAGTATTTT
abundance: NA; v_gene: TRBV19; j_gene: TRBJ2-7; d_gene: TRBD1; CDR3aa: CASNPGTGANYEQYF; CDR3nt: TGTGCCAGTAACCCCGGGACAGGGGCAAACTACGAGCAGTACTTC
abundance: NA; v_gene: TRBV7-9; j_gene: TRBJ1-2; d_gene: NA; CDR3aa: CASRYSYGYTF; CDR3nt: TGTGCCAGCAGGTACAGCTATGGCTACACCTTC
abundance: NA; v_gene: TRBV4-3; j_gene: TRBJ2-1; d_gene: NA; CDR3aa: CASSQDLTGYYNEQFF; CDR3nt: TGCGCCAGCAGCCAAGACCTAACAGGGTACTACAATGAGCAGTTCTTC